This entry lists 27 T cell receptor beta chains sequenced from one sample in a study of cytomegalovirus exposure and HLA in healthy donors. Sequencing was performed with immunoSEQ multiplex PCR; in TCRdb, only in-frame clones are kept and a portion is missing. The table lists fewer than 400,000 clones, around 90% of them singletons. Input material: PBMCs. Receptors originate from a man in his thirties or forties in good health and CMV-seronegative.

The chain couples TRBV18 to TRBJ2-3; D gene ambiguous. V gave up 5 bases and J gave up 5 bases, with 17 bases separating them. The germline V gene encodes CDR1 KGHSH and CDR2 LQKENI. The CDR3 runs 15 residues. The CDR3 DNA follows: TGTGCCAGCTCATCCGATGTTCTCCCGGTAGATACGCAGTATTTT. This codes for CASSSDVLPVDTQYF.

The rearrangement joins TRBV2 to TRBJ2-7; D may be TRBD1 (6 bases). Germline V gives CDR1 SNHLY, CDR2 FYNNEI. V shed 0 bases and J shed 0 bases, with 12 bases lying between them. The CDR3 is made up of 16 amino acids. CDR3: CASSEAPQGSSYEQYF. CDR3 DNA sequence: TGTGCCAGCAGTGAAGCGCCACAGGGTAGCTCCTACGAGCAGTACTTC.

For this clone: A far larger clone is off by one base, so a read error is likely. The chain recombines TRBV7-9 with TRBJ1-6; 10 bases align to TRBD1. The length of the CDR3 is 15 residues. Unmatched junction bases numbered 3, after V lost 5 bases and J lost 5 bases. Looked up from germline, CDR1 is SEHNR and CDR2 is FQNEAQ (reference sequence). DNA of the CDR3: TGTGCCAGCAGCGAAGGGACAGGGGATAATTCACCCCTCCACTTT. Translated, it gives CASSEGTGDNSPLHF. Filled out from reference TRBV7-9 and TRBJ1-6, the complete variable domain reads DTGVSQNPRHKITKRGQNVTFRCDPISEHNRLYWYRQTLGQGPEFLTYFQNEAQLEKSRLLSDRFSAERPKGSFSTLEIQRTEQGDSAMYLCASSEGTGDNSPLHFGNGTRLTVT.

The CDR3 spells CASSSLGGTNYGYTF. The CDR3 DNA follows: TGCGCCAGCAGCTCCCTCGGGGGGACTAACTATGGCTACACCTTC. This sequence joins TRBV5-1 and TRBJ1-2, with D perhaps TRBD1 (5 bases). Trimming cost V 3 bases and J 0 bases, with 12 bases left between them. The V gene's germline CDR1 is SGHRS and CDR2 YFSETQ. This CDR3 is built from 15 residues.

The gene calls are TRBV6-5 and TRBJ2-7, with 8 bases identical to TRBD2. The CDR3 sequence is 15 residues long. Germline loops: CDR1 MNHEY, CDR2 SVGAGI. V was clipped by 0 bases and J by 3 bases; unmatched bases: 4. The CDR3 is CASSYSAGGVYEQYF. CDR3 nucleotides: TGTGCCAGCAGTTACTCGGCGGGGGGCGTCTACGAGCAGTACTTC.

The chain links TRBV7-8 to TRBJ2-1, with 7 bases aligning to TRBD1. In germline, CDR1 is SGHVS, CDR2 FQNEAQ. This CDR3 region has 14 residues. The V gene end was trimmed by 1 base and the J gene end by 10 bases; junction bases not matched to a gene: 7. CDR3 DNA sequence: TGTGCCAGCAGCTTAGGTTGGACAGGATGGGAGCAGTTCTTC. It encodes CASSLGWTGWEQFF.

V gene TRBV7-2 combines with J gene TRBJ1-4; D unclear. The CDR3 runs to 15 residues. Germline CDR1 SGHTA, CDR2 FQGNSA. Trimming pared 1 base from V and 4 bases from J, leaving 10 bases between. CDR3 DNA: TGTGCCAGCAGCTTAGATCGGGGAATTAATGAAAAACTGTTTTTT. Encoded protein: CASSLDRGINEKLFF.

This chain uses TRBV5-6 with TRBJ1-2, with D perhaps TRBD1 (5 bases). Trimming left V 5 bases short and J 0 bases short, with 11 bases between. Germline CDR1 is SGHDT and CDR2 is YYEEEE. The CDR3 consists of 14 residues. The CDR3 sequence: CASSRDSPNYGYTF. CDR3 bases: TGTGCCAGCAGTCGAGACAGTCCTAACTATGGCTACACCTTC.

V usage is TRBV5-6 and J usage is TRBJ1-2; D gene ambiguous. This CDR3 contains 12 residues. CDR1 SGHDT and CDR2 YYEEEE come from the germline V gene. Trimming shortened V by 6 bases and J by 6 bases, and 12 bases separated the two germline ends. CDR3 sequence (DNA): TGTGCCAGCAATCTCCATCTACATGGCTACACCTTC. Its translation: CASNLHLHGYTF.

This sequence joins TRBV18 and TRBJ1-1; D not certain. The V end lost 3 bases, the J end lost 8 bases, and 10 bases lay between the germline ends. Germline V gives CDR1 KGHSH, CDR2 LQKENI. The CDR3 extends over 12 amino acids. The CDR3 DNA reads as TGTGCCAGCTCACCCTACGGTAGAGAAGCTTTCTTT. Amino acid sequence: CASSPYGREAFF.

V and J are TRBV5-1 and TRBJ2-3, with a possible D match to TRBD2 (5 bases). The CDR3 is 14 amino acids. Trimming left V 4 bases short and J 6 bases short, with 15 bases between. Germline CDR1 reads SGHRS; CDR2 reads YFSETQ. The CDR3: CASSIFAGLDTQYF. CDR3 DNA sequence: TGCGCCAGCAGCATATTTGCGGGCCTCGATACGCAGTATTTT. The entire variable domain, with the rest obtained from reference TRBV5-1 and TRBJ2-3, is as follows: KAGVTQTPRYLIKTRGQQVTLSCSPISGHRSVSWYQQTPGQGLQFLFEYFSETQRNKGNFPGRFSGRQFSNSRSEMNVSTLELGDSALYLCASSIFAGLDTQYFGPGTRLTVL.

V usage is TRBV15 and J usage is TRBJ2-3, with D tentatively TRBD2 (6 bases). Germline V gene data show CDR1 as LNHNV and CDR2 as YYDKDF (reference sequence). This CDR3 is built from 17 residues. V was clipped by 3 bases and J by 2 bases, with 18 bases between them. CDR3: CATSSDTTGGYTDTQYF. The CDR3 DNA sequence: TGTGCCACCAGCAGCGACACGACTGGGGGGTACACAGATACGCAGTATTTT.

The rearrangement uses TRBV15 and TRBJ2-1; the match to TRBD2 covers 10 bases. The CDR3 length is 16 residues. With 3 bases clipped from V and 9 bases from J, the junction kept 11 bases outside the gene matches. Germline values: CDR1 LNHNV, CDR2 YYDKDF (reference sequence). CDR3 nucleotides: TGTGCCACCAGCAGGAAAAGCGGGGGGGCCTTGGGTGAGCAGTTCTTC. This encodes CATSRKSGGALGEQFF.

The chain employs TRBV19 and TRBJ2-3; TRBD2 agrees at 10 bases. V dropped 3 bases and J dropped 7; count of bases not matched to a gene: 7. Per the germline V gene, CDR1 is LNHDA and CDR2 is SQIVND (reference sequence). CDR3 size: 15 residues. The CDR3 sequence is CASSIGAGGTNTQYF. CDR3 in DNA: TGTGCCAGTAGTATTGGAGCGGGGGGGACAAATACGCAGTATTTT.

V is TRBV19 and J is TRBJ2-3, with 8 bases lining up with TRBD1. Germline V CDR1 and CDR2: LNHDA, SQIVND (reference sequence). CDR3 length: 14 amino acids. The V segment lost 4 bases and the J segment 2 bases; nucleotides outside the gene matches: 2. This chain's CDR3 is CASSRDRNTDTQYF. CDR3 nucleotide sequence: TGTGCCAGTAGTAGGGACAGGAACACAGATACGCAGTATTTT.

The genes are TRBV6-1 and TRBJ2-3, with D possibly being TRBD1 (5 bases). CDR1 is MNHNS and CDR2 is SASEGT in the germline V gene. The CDR3 has 14 amino acids. Between the trimmed V and J ends, which lost 6 bases and 2 bases, there was a span of 12 bases. The CDR3 sequence is CASSLSRATDTQYF. The DNA of the CDR3 is TGTGCCAGCAGCCTCAGCAGGGCCACAGATACGCAGTATTTT.

The rearrangement links TRBV7-2 to TRBJ2-3; 9 positions agree with TRBD2. The V segment lost 4 bases and the J segment 8 bases; nucleotides outside the gene matches: 13. The CDR3 is made up of 16 amino acids. Germline V gene data show CDR1 as SGHTA and CDR2 as FQGNSA. The CDR3 region is CASSSPRGGDLFTQYF. In nucleotides, the CDR3 is TGTGCCAGCAGCTCCCCGCGGGGGGGGGACCTGTTTACGCAGTATTTT. The full variable domain, rest sourced from reference TRBV7-2 and TRBJ2-3, is GAGVSQSPSNKVTEKGKDVELRCDPISGHTALYWYRQSLGQGLEFLIYFQGNSAPDKSGLPSDRFSAERTGGSVSTLTIQRTQQEDSAVYLCASSSPRGGDLFTQYFGPGTRLTVL.

This clone showed up just once. This rearrangement joins TRBV15 to TRBJ2-5; the D gene is possibly TRBD2 (6 bases). The germline CDR1 and CDR2 sequences are LNHNV and YYDKDF (reference sequence). V was clipped by 2 bases and J by 5 bases, with 6 bases between them. The length of the CDR3 is 12 residues. The CDR3 nucleotides read TGTGCCACCAGCAGACGGGAGGAGACCCAGTACTTC. Translating it yields CATSRREETQYF.

The chain is built from TRBV5-8 and TRBJ2-5, with 10 bases that match TRBD1. Unmatched junction bases numbered 4, after V lost 4 bases and J lost 1 base. The germline CDR1 and CDR2 sequences are SGHTS and YDEGEE. There are 15 residues in the CDR3. The CDR3 DNA follows: TGTGCCAGCAGCCGGGGACAGGGGCTCCAAGAGACCCAGTACTTC. It codes for CASSRGQGLQETQYF.

V and J are TRBV4-1 and TRBJ2-5, with 8 nucleotides matching TRBD1. Germline V gene lookup returns CDR1 MGHRA and CDR2 YSYEKL. The CDR3 runs to 15 residues. The J segment lost 4 bases and the V segment lost 2 bases, leaving 6 bases of the junction unmatched. Here the CDR3 reads CASSQIAGGTETQYF. CDR3 in DNA: TGCGCCAGCAGCCAAATCGCAGGGGGCACAGAGACCCAGTACTTC.

CDR3 protein: CASSSTGLGNQPQHF. DNA for the CDR3: TGCGCCAGCAGCTCCACGGGGTTAGGCAATCAGCCCCAGCATTTT. The genes are TRBV5-1 and TRBJ1-5, with no clear D. Trimming took 3 bases from V and 2 from J, leaving 12 bases between them. CDR3 length equals 15 residues. The germline V gene encodes CDR1 SGHRS and CDR2 YFSETQ.

The chain has TRBV7-9 and TRBJ2-1; TRBD2 agrees at 9 bases. The CDR3 length is 17 residues. The V and J ends lost 2 bases and 7 bases, in that order; junction bases with no gene match: 12. From germline, CDR1 is SEHNR and CDR2 FQNEAQ (reference sequence). The DNA of the CDR3 is TGTGCCAGCAGCTTAAGTCTGCGGGGGGGCCTGGGGAATGAGCAGTTCTTC. Translated: CASSLSLRGGLGNEQFF.

The J gene is TRBJ1-2, the V gene TRBV5-6; TRBD1 matches at 7 bases. The CDR3 length is 17 residues. Looked up from germline, CDR1 is SGHDT and CDR2 is YYEEEE. The J segment lost 2 bases and the V segment lost 0 bases, leaving 10 bases of the junction unmatched. This chain's CDR3 is CASSLDRGSINNYGYTF. The CDR3 DNA reads TGTGCCAGCAGCTTGGACAGGGGTAGTATTAACAACTATGGCTACACCTTC.

J is TRBJ2-7 and V is TRBV4-3, with 7 bases matching TRBD1. The germline CDR1 and CDR2 sequences are LGHNA and YSLEER. The length of the CDR3 is 16 residues. V was clipped by 1 base and J by 6 bases; unmatched bases: 12. The CDR3 protein is CASSQGSRDRLAEQYF. DNA of the CDR3: TGCGCCAGCAGCCAAGGCTCCCGGGACAGATTGGCCGAGCAGTACTTC.

The CDR3 sequence: CASSPIAGGLNTEAFF. The CDR3 nucleotides read TGCGCCAGCAGCCCGATAGCGGGGGGGCTAAACACTGAAGCTTTCTTT. The chain links TRBV5-1 to TRBJ1-1; tentative D call: TRBD1 (6 bases). The ends were cut back, 4 bases at V and 2 bases at J, with 18 bases in the middle. The CDR3 consists of 16 residues. Germline V CDR1 and CDR2: SGHRS, YFSETQ.

The gene calls are TRBV7-2 and TRBJ2-7; the match to TRBD1 covers 7 bases. V gave up 1 base and J gave up 5 bases; unmatched junction bases: 8. The CDR3 is 15 residues long. Germline-derived CDR1 and CDR2 are SGHTA and FQGNSA. CDR3 residues: CASSLEAQGFHEQYF. The CDR3 DNA follows: TGTGCCAGCAGCTTAGAGGCACAGGGGTTCCACGAGCAGTACTTC.

The chain links TRBV19 to TRBJ2-5, with D perhaps matching TRBD1 (6 bases). This CDR3 has 14 residues. The germline V and J ends were trimmed by 2 bases and 5 bases, with 12 bases remaining between them. Germline lookup yields CDR1 LNHDA and CDR2 SQIVND (reference sequence). CDR3 sequence: CASSIRTDRETQYF. In DNA, the CDR3 is TGTGCCAGTAGTATAAGGACAGACCGGGAGACCCAGTACTTC.